The entry below gives a single T cell receptor beta chain sequence along with its context. Its antigen is unknown. This specimen belongs to a study of PD-L1 blockade in urothelial cancer. The wider study: Male sex and bladder-origin urothelial cancer characterized about nine tenths of the roughly 29 patients. Whole-study findings and limits: Durable benefit accompanied greater 3-week expansion of tumor-associated blood clones.

Repertoires were generated with immunoSEQ multiplex PCR, while TCRdb's copy carries only in-frame clones and drops some. The data hold 70,000 to 75,000 clones, with roughly 80% observed a single time. V was pared by 0 bases and J by 10 bases, with 16 bases of the junction left unmatched. CDR1 is SGHRS, CDR2 YFSETQ, per germline. This CDR3 has 18 residues. This TCR derives from a man aged 65 to 85 with urothelial cancer. Material: PBMCs, obtained around atezolizumab (anti-PD-L1) treatment. The chain links TRBV5-1 to TRBJ1-4; 9 positions agree with TRBD1. This CDR3 reads CASSLEGTGSGGLAKLFF. The CDR3 DNA sequence: TGCGCCAGCAGCTTGGAGGGGACAGGGAGTGGTGGTTTGGCAAAACTGTTTTTT.